This TCR beta chain came from a study of monozygotic twins with inflammatory bowel disease. Whole-study results and caveats: No distinction between different T cell subtypes was possible.

The germline V gene has CDR1 KGHDR and CDR2 SFDVKD. CDR3 length equals 14 residues. In the case of this clonotype: Its antigen is unknown.

TCRdb reprocessed the 5' RACE reads and reports one entry per CDR3 protein, with no DNA. The specimen's table records approximately 300,000 distinct CDR3 sequences. The chain is built from TRBV24-1 and TRBJ2-2. The receptor's source is a human donor with ulcerative colitis or Crohn's disease, or a healthy co-twin of an affected twin (not recorded which). The sample consisted of blood. The CDR3 is CATAEPPNTGELFF.